A selection of T cell receptor beta chains follows, all from one sample in a study of blood T cell repertoires in COVID-19. The assay was immunoSEQ multiplex PCR, and TCRdb's table has in-frame clones only and misses some. The repertoire holds under 250,000 clones, with more than 85% as singletons. Input material: peripheral blood. The receptors were sampled from a man aged 35-49 years with acute or convalescent COVID-19. Each CDR3 is given with its conserved first and last residue.

>TRBJ2-3|TRBV5-4|15
CASTVGGGNTDTQYF
>TRBJ1-4|TRBV6-5|11
CASTKGGSLFF
>TRBJ1-5|TRBV5-5|19
CASSLWAGSAGGSNQPQHF
>TRBJ2-7|TRBV19|14
CASSPGTASYEQYF
>TRBJ2-1|TRBV5-4|15
CASSLEGQAYNEQFF
>TRBJ2-7|TRBV15|17
CATSTEEVTTATYEQYF
>TRBJ1-2|TRBV28|16
CASTHLGTGLNYGYTF
>TRBJ1-2|TRBV6-1|11
CASSDPGGYTF
>TRBJ2-1|TRBV7-8|13
CASSRDRVNEQFF
>TRBJ1-5|TRBV27|16
CASSLLGTGGSQPQHF
>TRBJ1-2|TRBV11-2|13
CASSPQGGYGYTF
>TRBJ2-2|TRBV28|16
CASSLAGGPDTGELFF
>TRBJ1-1|TRBV5-1|14
CASSYGTANTEAFF
>TRBJ2-1|TRBV28|13
CASSLYRGTEQFF
>TRBJ1-2|TRBV5-1|16
CASSFGATGQSGGYTF
>TRBJ2-7|TRBV28|15
CASRSPGTGSYEQYF
>TRBJ1-2|TRBV7-2|15
CASSSGLNGNYGYTF
>TRBJ1-2|TRBV30|13
CAWSADLRGGYTF
>TRBJ2-7|TRBV10-3|13
CAISVEQLYEQYF
>TRBJ2-6|TRBV27|18
CASSLWVTDYSGANVLTF
>TRBJ2-4|TRBV6-1|15
CASSESGRAKNIQYF
>TRBJ2-7|TRBV5-1|16
CASSFETSGGWYEQYF
>TRBJ2-7|TRBV5-1|14
CASSLSGISYEQYF
>TRBJ1-1|TRBV6-5|14
CATAPGQPNTEAFF
>TRBJ1-5|TRBV5-1|13
CASSSQGNQPQHF
>TRBJ1-4|TRBV4-1|15
CASSQPGTGDEKLFF
>TRBJ1-3|TRBV10-3|12
CAISEGQDTIYF
>TRBJ1-5|TRBV25-1|14
CASSPGGVNQPQHF
>TRBJ1-3|TRBV7-6|16
CASSLPFGQGLNTIYF
>TRBJ2-5|TRBV7-2|14
CASSLAIRAETQYF
>TRBJ2-1|TRBV6-5|14
CASSYLARYNEQFF
>TRBJ1-6|TRBV7-3|14
CASSLAGRSSPLHF
>TRBJ2-5|TRBV6-2/TRBV6-3|16
CASSQPGLAGGETQYF
>TRBJ2-3|TRBV9|15
CASSVLGGGTDTQYF
>TRBJ2-7|TRBV28|15
CASSSAGGGGYEQYF
>TRBJ2-6|TRBV2|19
CASSESGALSPSGANVLTF
>TRBJ1-1|TRBV6-5|13
CASSYTGQLEAFF
>TRBJ2-5|TRBV18|12
CASSGSGETQYF
>TRBJ1-2|TRBV19|15
CASSILLTVHYGYTF
>TRBJ2-1|TRBV5-4|15
CASSLAGLARNEQFF
>TRBJ2-5|TRBV29-1|14
CSVRKRTVVETQYF
>TRBJ2-3|TRBV4-3|16
CASSPGLAGPTDTQYF
>TRBJ1-6|TRBV27|17
CASSLSDPRAYNSPLHF
>TRBJ2-2|TRBV29-1|14
CSVSDRVNTGELFF
>TRBJ1-1|TRBV11-1|14
CASSSGLGAAEAFF
>TRBJ2-7|TRBV5-1|17
CASSLALGQPRSYEQYF
>TRBJ2-5|TRBV5-8|12
CASSQGGETQYF
>TRBJ1-2|TRBV6-5|14
CASSYPTGGYGYTF
>TRBJ1-5|TRBV2|14
CASGQQGRDQPQHF
>TRBJ2-7|TRBV5-1|16
CASSPGGGANSYEQYF
>TRBJ2-3|TRBV9|17
CASSAHTSGRFADTQYF
>TRBJ2-7|TRBV5-1|14
CASSSTGSSYEQYF
>TRBJ2-3|TRBV1|15
CTSSKRLAGEDTQYF
>TRBJ2-3|TRBV28|15
CASSLLQGGTDTQYF
>TRBJ1-5|TRBV2|12
CASSLGDQPQHF
>TRBJ2-1|TRBV2|14
CASSLGQGRNEQFF
>TRBJ2-1|TRBV6-4|13
CASSRDRGDEQFF
>TRBJ1-2|TRBV30|13
CAWSHGTGHGYTF
>TRBJ1-1|TRBV6-5|13
CACQAHKNTEAFF